This T cell receptor beta chain was observed in a study of regulatory T cells in long-lasting Graves disease. Study-wide context: Treatment with antithyroid drugs for over 5 years, together with positive TSH receptor antibodies, meant persistent Graves' disease.

Time point defined: persistent/refractory GD, antithyroid drugs over 5 years with positive TRAb. RNA isolated from PBMCs was used to make the TCR library. Findings and caveats of the study: Among samples with persistent disease, TRBV28, TRBJ1-2 and TRBJ2-5 were favored. Relative to new patients (roughly 950), persistent patients exhibited greater sharing of public clonotypes (approximately 2,500). Owing to a sample size that was small, accuracy may have been reduced.

There are many counts of this clonotype. Its antigen is not known. The germline V gene has CDR1 SGHAT and CDR2 FQNNGV. The ends lost 5 bases at V and 7 bases at J; junction bases unmatched: 7. This CDR3 is built from 14 residues. For TCR beta, libraries came from iRepertoire HTBI primers and Arm-PCR of CDR3 regions. One entry per CDR3 protein, called by TCRdb with MiXCR from the multiplex PCR reads. The sample holds 600,000 to 800,000 distinct CDR3 sequences, around 30% seen once. The chain couples TRBV11-2 to TRBJ2-7; TRBD2 matches 11 bases. This clonotype originated in a female donor with Graves disease. The specimen comprised peripheral blood mononuclear cells (PBMCs), sampled when the disease was refractory, from a patient treated with antithyroid drugs. The CDR3 sequence: CASSRTSGSREQYF. CDR3 DNA sequence: TGTGCCAGCAGCCGAACTAGCGGGAGTAGGGAGCAGTACTTC. Complete variable domain (other parts from reference TRBV11-2 and TRBJ2-7): EAGVAQSPRYKIIEKRQSVAFWCNPISGHATLYWYQQILGQGPKLLIQFQNNGVVDDSQLPKDRFSAERLKGVDSTLKIQPAKLEDSAVYLCASSRTSGSREQYFGPGTRLTVT.